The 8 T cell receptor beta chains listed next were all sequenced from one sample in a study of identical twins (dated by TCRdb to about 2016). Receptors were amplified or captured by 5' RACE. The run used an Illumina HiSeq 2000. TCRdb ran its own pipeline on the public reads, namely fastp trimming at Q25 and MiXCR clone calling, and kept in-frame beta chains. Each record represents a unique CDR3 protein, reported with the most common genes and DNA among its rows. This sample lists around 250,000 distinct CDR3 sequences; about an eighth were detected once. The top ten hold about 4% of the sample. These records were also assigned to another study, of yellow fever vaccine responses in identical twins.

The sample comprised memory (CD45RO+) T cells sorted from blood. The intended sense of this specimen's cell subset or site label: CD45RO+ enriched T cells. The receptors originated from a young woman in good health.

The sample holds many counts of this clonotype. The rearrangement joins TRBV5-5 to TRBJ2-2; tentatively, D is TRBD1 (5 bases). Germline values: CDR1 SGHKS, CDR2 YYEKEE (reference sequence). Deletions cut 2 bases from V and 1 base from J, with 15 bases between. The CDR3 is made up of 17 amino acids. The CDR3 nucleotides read TGTGCCAGCAGCTTTAGACAGATAAGAATGAACACCGGGGAGCTGTTTTTT. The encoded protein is CASSFRQIRMNTGELFF.

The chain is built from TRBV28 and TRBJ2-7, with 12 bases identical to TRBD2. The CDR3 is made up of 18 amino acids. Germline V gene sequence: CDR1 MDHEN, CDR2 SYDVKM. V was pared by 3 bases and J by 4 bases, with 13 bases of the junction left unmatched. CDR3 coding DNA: TGTGCCAGCAGTTTCCACCTCGGACTAGCGGGAATTCGGTACGAGCAGTACTTC. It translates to CASSFHLGLAGIRYEQYF. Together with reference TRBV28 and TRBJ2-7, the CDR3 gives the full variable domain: DVKVTQSSRYLVKRTGEKVFLECVQDMDHENMFWYRQDPGLGLRLIYFSYDVKMKEKGDIPEGYSVSREKKERFSLILESASTNQTSMYLCASSFHLGLAGIRYEQYFGPGTRLTVT.

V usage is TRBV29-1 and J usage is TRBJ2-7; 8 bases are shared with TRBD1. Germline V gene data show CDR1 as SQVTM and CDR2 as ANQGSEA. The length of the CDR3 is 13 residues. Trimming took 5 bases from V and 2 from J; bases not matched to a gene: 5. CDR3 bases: TGCAGCGTTTTAAAACAGGGGGCCTACGAGCAGTACTTC. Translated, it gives CSVLKQGAYEQYF.

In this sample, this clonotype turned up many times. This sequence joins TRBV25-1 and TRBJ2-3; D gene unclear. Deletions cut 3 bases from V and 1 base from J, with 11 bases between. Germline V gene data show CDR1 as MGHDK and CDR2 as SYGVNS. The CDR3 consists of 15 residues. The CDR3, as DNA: TGTGCCAGCAGTGATGAGGAATCCCGCACAGATACGCAGTATTTT. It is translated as CASSDEESRTDTQYF.

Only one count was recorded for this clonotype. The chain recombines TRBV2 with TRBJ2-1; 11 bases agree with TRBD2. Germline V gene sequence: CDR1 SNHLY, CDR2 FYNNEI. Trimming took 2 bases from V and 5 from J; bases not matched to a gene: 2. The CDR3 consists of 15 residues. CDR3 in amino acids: CASSELTSGDNEQFF. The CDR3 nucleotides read TGTGCCAGCAGTGAATTGACTAGCGGGGACAATGAGCAGTTCTTC. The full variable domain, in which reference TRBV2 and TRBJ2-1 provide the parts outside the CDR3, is EPEVTQTPSHQVTQMGQEVILRCVPISNHLYFYWYRQILGQKVEFLVSFYNNEISEKSEIFDDQFSVERPDGSNFTLKIRSTKLEDSAMYFCASSELTSGDNEQFFGPGTRLTVL.

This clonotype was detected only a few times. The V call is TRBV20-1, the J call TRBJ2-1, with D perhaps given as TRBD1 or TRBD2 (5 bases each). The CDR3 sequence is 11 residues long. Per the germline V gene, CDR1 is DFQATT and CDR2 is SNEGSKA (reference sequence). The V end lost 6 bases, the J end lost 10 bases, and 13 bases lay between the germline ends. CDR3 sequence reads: CSARPGHEQFF. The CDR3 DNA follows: TGCAGTGCGCGCCCGGGGCACGAGCAGTTCTTC.

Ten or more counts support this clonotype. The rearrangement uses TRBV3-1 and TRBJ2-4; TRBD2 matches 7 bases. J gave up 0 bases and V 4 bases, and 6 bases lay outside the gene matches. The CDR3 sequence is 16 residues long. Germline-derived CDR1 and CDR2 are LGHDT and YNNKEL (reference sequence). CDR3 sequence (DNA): TGTGCCAGCAGCCCCGGACTAGTGGGAGCCAAAAACATTCAGTACTTC. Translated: CASSPGLVGAKNIQYF.

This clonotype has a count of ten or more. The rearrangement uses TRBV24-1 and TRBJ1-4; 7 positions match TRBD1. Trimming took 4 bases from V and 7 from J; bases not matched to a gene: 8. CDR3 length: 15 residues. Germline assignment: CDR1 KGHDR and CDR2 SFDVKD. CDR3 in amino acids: CATSEGQTGSEKLFF. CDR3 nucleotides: TGTGCCACCAGTGAGGGGCAGACAGGGTCTGAAAAACTGTTTTTT.